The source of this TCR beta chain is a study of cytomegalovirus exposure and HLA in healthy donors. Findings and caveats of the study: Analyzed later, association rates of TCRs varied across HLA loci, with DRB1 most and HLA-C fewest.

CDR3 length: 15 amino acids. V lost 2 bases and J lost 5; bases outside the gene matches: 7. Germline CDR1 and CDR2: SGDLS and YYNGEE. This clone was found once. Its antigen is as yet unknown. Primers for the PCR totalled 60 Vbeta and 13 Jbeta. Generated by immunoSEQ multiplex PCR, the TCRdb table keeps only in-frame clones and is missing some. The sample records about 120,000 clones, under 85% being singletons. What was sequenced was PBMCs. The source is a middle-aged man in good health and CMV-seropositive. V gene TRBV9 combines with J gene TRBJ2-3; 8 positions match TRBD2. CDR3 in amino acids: CASSVGLEGGDTQYF. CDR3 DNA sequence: TGTGCCAGCAGCGTGGGACTAGAGGGGGGAGATACGCAGTATTTT. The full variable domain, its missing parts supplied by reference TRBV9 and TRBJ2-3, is DSGVTQTPKHLITATGQRVTLRCSPRSGDLSVYWYQQSLDQGLQFLIQYYNGEERAKGNILERFSAQQFPDLHSELNLSSLELGDSALYFCASSVGLEGGDTQYFGPGTRLTVL.